The rows below give T cell receptor beta chains drawn from one sample of a study of OX40 agonist ivuxolimab in advanced cancers. Assay: immunoSEQ multiplex PCR; the TCRdb copy retains only in-frame clones and omits some. In the table there are some 59,000 clones, approximately 80% of which are singletons. The sample in question was CD4+ or CD8+ T cells sorted from blood, obtained in a trial of the OX40 agonist ivuxolimab. The receptors were gathered from an adult with an advanced solid tumor such as melanoma, head and neck, liver or kidney cancer. Each CDR3 is given with its conserved first and last residue. Fields, in order: D gene, V gene, CDR3 protein. A D gene is named only where the DNA matches it firmly.

>-|TRBV7-2
CASSPLGRTGLGANVLTF
>-|TRBV12-1
CASSPRLAGGQDSYNEQFF
>-|TRBV7-2
CASSFVGRRTYGQPQHF
>-|TRBV6-6
CASSYSISGGEQYF
>-|TRBV19
CASSIGGAYGTQYF
>TRBD1|TRBV13
CASSLRGQGNTDTQYF
>TRBD2|TRBV4-2
CASSQASGGAFEQYF
>-|TRBV6-5
CATRSTLNYGYTF
>TRBD1|TRBV6-1
CASSQQGAQIYGYTF
>-|TRBV5-1
CASSLAGQGETQYF
>-|TRBV2
CASSEDETGYETQYF
>TRBD1|TRBV5-1
CASSRGQGGAQYF
>TRBD1|TRBV27
CASSLRQGAEMETQYF
>-|TRBV5-4
CASSLGRDGYTF
>-|TRBV19
CASSAYNEQFF
>-|TRBV6-1
CASSEQGTRGYTF
>-|TRBV7-2
CARNSGGRKGTEAFF
>-|TRBV19
CASSIPLTRDGTYEQYF
>-|TRBV12-5
CASGIDRVRNEQYF
>TRBD1|TRBV5-4
CASSKDRGIYEQYF
>TRBD1|TRBV18
CASSPPGTGGQPQHF
>-|TRBV11-2
CASSLEFGRRNTEAFF
>-|TRBV7-2
CASSLATGGDRETQYF
>-|TRBV11-2
CASSLVPGGTYEQYF
>-|TRBV5-4
CASQRPDSPLHF
>TRBD2|TRBV29-1
CSVATSGGNTGELFF
>-|TRBV11-2
CASSPVGGGQETQYF
>-|TRBV5-1
CASSGTGLTYNEQFF
>-|TRBV19
CASSIVSSNQPQHF
>-|TRBV25-1
CASRHASRSGELFF
>-|TRBV11-1
CASSTVKGQPQHF
>-|TRBV6-6
CASFDGTRSSYEQYF
>-|TRBV6-6
CASSYSHSLSGNTIYF
>-|TRBV2
CASTYTGGPPGNTIYF
>-|TRBV5-1
CASSLTVSNTGELFF
>TRBD1|TRBV7-2
CASSRNRGDTQYF
>TRBD2|TRBV9
CASSVGPGLLTDTQYF
>-|TRBV6-5
CASKSSGVGANVLTF
>-|TRBV6-1
CASSEAGGFRSNQPQHF
>TRBD2|TRBV5-1
CASSLAPSGGMTDTQYF
>-|TRBV5-1
CASSFGAGGGGYGYTF
>-|TRBV6-6
CASKFGSEAFF
>-|TRBV28
CASSFPRQRTETQYF
>TRBD1|TRBV4-1
CASSPQGANEKLFF
>-|TRBV7-9
CASSRQTGSGNTIYF
>TRBD1|TRBV2
CASKGQGAVNTEAFF
>-|TRBV5-1
CASGSSGPVGETQYF
>TRBD1|TRBV6-6
CASQERDRADEKLFF
>TRBD1|TRBV5-8
CASSLGQGSYEQYF
>-|TRBV5-5
CASSFSDGTEAFF
>TRBD1|TRBV19
CASSEGQGARETQYF
>TRBD1|TRBV19
CASSQTGGTGAYEQYF
>-|TRBV29-1
CSVEAGRGGYGYTF
>TRBD1|TRBV28
CASRRTGAVILFF